The 9 T cell receptor beta chains presented below share a single source sample, sequenced in a study of cytomegalovirus exposure and HLA in healthy donors. PCR amplification relied on 60 Vbeta primers (plus 13 Jbeta primers). Clones were read by immunoSEQ multiplex PCR, and TCRdb kept only the in-frame ones, dropping some. This table has 150,000 to 200,000 clones, around 80% appearing once. The sample taken for sequencing was PBMCs. The receptors come from a woman aged 35 to 49 in good health and CMV-seronegative.

The chain joins TRBV6-1 to TRBJ2-7; 7 bases fit TRBD1. The junction had 6 bases not matched to a gene; V was cut back by 5 bases and J by 2 bases. From germline, CDR1 is MNHNS and CDR2 SASEGT. The CDR3 is 14 residues long. Written as DNA, the CDR3 is TGTGCCAGCAGTAAACGGGACAGTACCTACGAGCAGTACTTC. Its protein product is CASSKRDSTYEQYF.

The V call is TRBV6-1, the J call TRBJ1-4; no clear D gene. This CDR3 contains 15 residues. Trimming cost V 0 bases and J 5 bases, with 10 bases left between them. Per germline, CDR1 MNHNS and CDR2 SASEGT. In nucleotides, the CDR3 is TGTGCCAGCAGTGAAGCGTCAGCGGGGAATGAAAAACTGTTTTTT. Encoded protein: CASSEASAGNEKLFF.

This clone appeared a few times. The chain employs TRBV4-3 and TRBJ2-1; weak D call: TRBD1 (6 bases). Deletions cut 2 bases from V and 9 bases from J, with 14 bases between. CDR3 size: 14 residues. Germline V gene sequence: CDR1 LGHNA, CDR2 YSLEER. The CDR3 region is CASSQNPGVGEQFF. In DNA, the CDR3 is TGCGCCAGCAGCCAAAACCCAGGGGTGGGTGAGCAGTTCTTC.

The rearrangement joins TRBV6-5 to TRBJ1-1, with unresolved D. The CDR3 covers 11 residues. V lost 7 bases to trimming and J lost 1 base, with 4 bases between them. Germline V gene data show CDR1 as MNHEY and CDR2 as SVGAGI. In nucleotides, the CDR3 is TGTGCCAGCAAGAGGAACACTGAAGCTTTCTTT. It encodes CASKRNTEAFF.

The chain links TRBV6-6 to TRBJ1-5; 7 bases agree with TRBD1. V was pared by 7 bases and J by 5 bases, with 8 bases of the junction left unmatched. CDR3 length: 14 amino acids. Germline CDR1 is MNHNY and CDR2 is SVGAGI (reference sequence). The CDR3 DNA reads TGTGCCAGCATCTCGGGACAGCGGGATCAGCCCCAGCATTTT. The encoded protein is CASISGQRDQPQHF.

The rearrangement links TRBV5-1 to TRBJ2-7; D unresolved. CDR3 length: 14 amino acids. The V end was cut by 0 bases, the J end by 6 bases, with 13 bases between. Per germline, CDR1 SGHRS and CDR2 YFSETQ. CDR3 sequence (DNA): TGCGCCAGCAGCTTGGGTCAGGTCCCCTTCGAGCAGTACTTC. The encoded protein is CASSLGQVPFEQYF.

The chain combines TRBV7-8 with TRBJ1-6; no clear D. The V end lost 1 base, the J end lost 9 bases, and 16 bases lay between the germline ends. This CDR3 is built from 16 residues. Germline assignment: CDR1 SGHVS and CDR2 FQNEAQ. This CDR3 reads CASSLVRRSLGSPLHF. In DNA, the CDR3 is TGTGCCAGCAGCTTAGTTAGGAGGTCACTGGGTTCACCCCTCCACTTT.

The CDR3 loop is CASSLELAEYNEQFF. The CDR3 DNA follows: TGTGCCAGCAGCTTAGAACTAGCAGAGTACAATGAGCAGTTCTTC. The chain links TRBV7-8 to TRBJ2-1; D possibly corresponds to TRBD2 (6 bases). Trimming pared 1 base from V and 4 bases from J, leaving 11 bases between. Germline V lookup: CDR1 SGHVS, CDR2 FQNEAQ. CDR3 length: 15 amino acids. Full variable domain (outside the CDR3, taken from reference TRBV7-8 and TRBJ2-1): GAGVSQSPRYKVAKRGQDVALRCDPISGHVSLFWYQQALGQGPEFLTYFQNEAQLDKSGLPSDRFFAERPEGSVSTLKIQRTQQEDSAVYLCASSLELAEYNEQFFGPGTRLTVL.

CDR3 region: CASSGWGDPTTNEKLFF. In DNA form, the CDR3 reads TGTGCCAGCAGTGGGTGGGGAGACCCTACAACTAATGAAAAACTGTTTTTT. The V and J genes are TRBV27 and TRBJ1-4; D remains unclear. The CDR3 consists of 17 residues. V was pared by 5 bases and J by 0 bases, with 16 bases between. From germline, CDR1 is MNHEY and CDR2 SMNVEV (reference sequence).